The clone carrying this T cell receptor beta chain was detected a few times. What it recognizes is unknown. The data were taken from a study of T-cell reconstitution after alpha-beta-depleted transplantation in children. General study findings and limits: Most T-cell counts and diversity one year after the transplant came from T cells that were newly produced. Several patients had high TCRbeta diversity at day 60; it came from surviving recipient T cells and thymic progenitors. Reportedly, alpha-beta T cells present about two months post-transplant originated from several hundred expanded clones of graft origin.

This sample's TCRbeta library carried unique molecular identifier barcodes. TCRdb reprocessed the PCR reads with MiXCR, giving one entry per CDR3 protein. The data show under 400,000 distinct CDR3 sequences, around 25% seen once. This receptor was taken from a male patient younger than 18 who had a stem cell transplant for acute lymphoblastic leukemia, so the T cells may come from the graft donor. The sample here was PBMCs, mostly from graft donor cells, taken 180 days after TCRalphabeta/CD19-depleted stem cell transplant.

The CDR3 reads CASSRTGMTHEQYF. Written as DNA, the CDR3 is TGTGCCAGCAGTCGGACAGGGATGACCCACGAGCAGTACTTC. This chain uses TRBV11-3 with TRBJ2-7; 8 bases align to TRBD1. This CDR3 comprises 14 residues. J gave up 5 bases and V 6 bases, and 9 bases lay outside the gene matches. Germline V gene sequence: CDR1 SGHNT, CDR2 YENEEA.